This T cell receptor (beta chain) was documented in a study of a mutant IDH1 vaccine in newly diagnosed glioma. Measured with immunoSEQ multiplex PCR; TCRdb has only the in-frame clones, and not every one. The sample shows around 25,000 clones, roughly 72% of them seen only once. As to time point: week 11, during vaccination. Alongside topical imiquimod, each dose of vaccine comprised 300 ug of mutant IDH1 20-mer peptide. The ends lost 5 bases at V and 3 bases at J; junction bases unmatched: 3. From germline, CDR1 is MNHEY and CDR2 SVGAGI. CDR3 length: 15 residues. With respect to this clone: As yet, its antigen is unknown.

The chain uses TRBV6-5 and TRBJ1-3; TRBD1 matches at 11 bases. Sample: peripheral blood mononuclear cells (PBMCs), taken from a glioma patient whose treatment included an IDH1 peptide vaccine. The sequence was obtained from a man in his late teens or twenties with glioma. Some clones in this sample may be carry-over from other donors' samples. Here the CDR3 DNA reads TGTGCCAGCAGTCGGGACAGGGGGAGTGGAAACACCATATATTTT. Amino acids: CASSRDRGSGNTIYF.